This section outlines one T cell receptor beta chain sequence together with its context. Exclusions: uncontrolled infection, other autoimmune disease, pregnancy, lactation. Germline CDR1 is ENHRY and CDR2 is SYGVKD. J was trimmed by 6 bases and V by 6 bases; bases with no gene match: 10. The CDR3 runs 16 residues. The data are from a study of T cells in Graves' hyperthyroidism and ophthalmopathy. RNA transcripts provided the source from which TCR beta CDR3 regions were amplified. HTBI primers were used for first-round RT-PCR of the TCR CDR3. TCRdb fed the multiplex PCR reads into MiXCR, producing one record per CDR3 protein. Of under 350,000 distinct CDR3 sequences in the sample, about 17% are singletons; the top ten hold approximately 57%.

The clonotype was recovered from a woman aged 55-69 years with Graves' ophthalmopathy. The rearrangement joins TRBV10-3 to TRBJ2-2; 10 positions match TRBD2. The source material was blood. In DNA, the CDR3 is TGTGCCATCAGGAAGGAAAGCGGGAGGGCCTCCGGGGAGCTGTTTTTT. It codes for CAIRKESGRASGELFF.